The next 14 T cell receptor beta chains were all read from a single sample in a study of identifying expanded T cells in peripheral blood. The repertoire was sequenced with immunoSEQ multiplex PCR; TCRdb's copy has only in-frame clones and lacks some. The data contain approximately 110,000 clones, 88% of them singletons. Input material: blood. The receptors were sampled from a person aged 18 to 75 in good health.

The CDR3 spells CASTNGGRRSTGELFF. CDR3 DNA sequence: TGTGCCAGTACTAATGGAGGCCGCAGGAGCACCGGGGAGCTGTTTTTT. This chain connects TRBV19 to TRBJ2-2, with TRBD2 as a possible D gene (5 bases). The CDR3 spans 16 residues. CDR1 and CDR2 (germline): LNHDA, SQIVND (reference sequence). Trimming stripped 7 bases from V and 4 bases from J, with 19 bases between.

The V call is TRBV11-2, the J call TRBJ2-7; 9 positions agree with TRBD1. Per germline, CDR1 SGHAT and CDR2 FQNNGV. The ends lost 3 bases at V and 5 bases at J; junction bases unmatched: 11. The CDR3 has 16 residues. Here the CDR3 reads CASSLVGQGRRDEQYF. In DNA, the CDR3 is TGTGCCAGCAGCTTGGTGGGACAGGGCCGGAGAGACGAGCAGTACTTC.

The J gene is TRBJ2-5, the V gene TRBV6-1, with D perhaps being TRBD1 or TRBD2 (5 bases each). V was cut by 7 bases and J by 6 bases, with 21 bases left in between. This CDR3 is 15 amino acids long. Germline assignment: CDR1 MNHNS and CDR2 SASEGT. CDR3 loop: CASIPGTGRGQTQYF. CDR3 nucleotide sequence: TGTGCCAGCATCCCCGGGACGGGGCGAGGTCAGACCCAGTACTTC.

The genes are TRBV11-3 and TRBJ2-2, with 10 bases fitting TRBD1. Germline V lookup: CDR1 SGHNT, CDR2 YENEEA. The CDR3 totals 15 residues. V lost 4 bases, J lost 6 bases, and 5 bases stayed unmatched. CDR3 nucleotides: TGTGCCAGCAGCTCGGGGGACAGGGGTTCCGGGGAGCTGTTTTTT. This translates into CASSSGDRGSGELFF.

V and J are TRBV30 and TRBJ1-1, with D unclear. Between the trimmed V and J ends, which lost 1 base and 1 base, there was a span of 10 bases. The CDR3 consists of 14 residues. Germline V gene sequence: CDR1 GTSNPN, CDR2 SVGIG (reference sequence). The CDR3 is CAWSAPPQNTEAFF. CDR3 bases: TGTGCCTGGAGTGCCCCCCCCCAGAACACTGAAGCTTTCTTT.

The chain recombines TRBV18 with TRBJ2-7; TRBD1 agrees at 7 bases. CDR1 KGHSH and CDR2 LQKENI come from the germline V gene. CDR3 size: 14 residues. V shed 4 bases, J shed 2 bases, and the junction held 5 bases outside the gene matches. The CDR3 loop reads CASSRPGQTYEQYF. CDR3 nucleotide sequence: TGTGCCAGCTCACGACCGGGACAGACCTACGAGCAGTACTTC.

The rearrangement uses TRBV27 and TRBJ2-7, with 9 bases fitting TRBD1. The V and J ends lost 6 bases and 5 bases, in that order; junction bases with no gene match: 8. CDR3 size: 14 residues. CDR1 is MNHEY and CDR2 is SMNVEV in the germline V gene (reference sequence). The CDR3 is CASRQGQGRDEQYF. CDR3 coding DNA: TGTGCCAGCAGACAAGGACAGGGGAGGGACGAGCAGTACTTC.

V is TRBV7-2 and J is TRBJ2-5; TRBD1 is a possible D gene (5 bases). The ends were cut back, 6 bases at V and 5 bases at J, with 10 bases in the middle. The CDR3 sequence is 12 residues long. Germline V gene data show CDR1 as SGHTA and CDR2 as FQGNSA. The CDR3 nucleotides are TGTGCCAGCAGACCACAGGCTGAGACCCAGTACTTC. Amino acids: CASRPQAETQYF. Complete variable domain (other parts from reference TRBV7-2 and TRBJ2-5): GAGVSQSPSNKVTEKGKDVELRCDPISGHTALYWYRQSLGQGLEFLIYFQGNSAPDKSGLPSDRFSAERTGGSVSTLTIQRTQQEDSAVYLCASRPQAETQYFGPGTRLLVL.

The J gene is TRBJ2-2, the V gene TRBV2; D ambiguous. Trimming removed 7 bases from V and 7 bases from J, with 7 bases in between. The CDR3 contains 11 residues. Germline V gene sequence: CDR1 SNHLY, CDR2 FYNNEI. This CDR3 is CASNFYGELFF. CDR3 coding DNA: TGTGCCAGCAACTTTTACGGGGAGCTGTTTTTT.

The CDR3 DNA reads TGTGCCAGCAGTTTAAAGGGACTGTCGAGCTACACCTTC. As protein: CASSLKGLSSYTF. The chain combines TRBV27 with TRBJ1-2; TRBD1 is a possible D gene (5 bases). V was cut by 2 bases and J by 9 bases, with 13 bases left in between. CDR1 and CDR2 from the germline V gene are MNHEY and SMNVEV (reference sequence). The CDR3 consists of 13 residues.

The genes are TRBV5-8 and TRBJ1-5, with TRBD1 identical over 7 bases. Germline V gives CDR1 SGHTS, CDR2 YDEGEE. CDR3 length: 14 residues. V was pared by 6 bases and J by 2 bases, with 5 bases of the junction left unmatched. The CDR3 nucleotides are TGTGCCAGCACCCCAGGGGGTGGCAATCAGCCCCAGCATTTT. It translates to CASTPGGGNQPQHF.

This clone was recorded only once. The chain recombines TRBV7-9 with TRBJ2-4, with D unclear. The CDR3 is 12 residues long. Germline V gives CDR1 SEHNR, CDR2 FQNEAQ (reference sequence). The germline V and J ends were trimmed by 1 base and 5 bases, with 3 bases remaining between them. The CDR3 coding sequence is TGTGCCAGCAGCTTAGTTGAAAACATTCAGTACTTC. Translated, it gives CASSLVENIQYF.

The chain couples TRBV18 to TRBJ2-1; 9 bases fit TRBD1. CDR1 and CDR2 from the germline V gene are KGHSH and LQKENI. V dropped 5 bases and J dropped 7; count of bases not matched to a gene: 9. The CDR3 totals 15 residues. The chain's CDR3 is CASSSRDRERNEQFF. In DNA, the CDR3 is TGTGCCAGCTCAAGCCGGGACAGGGAAAGAAATGAGCAGTTCTTC.

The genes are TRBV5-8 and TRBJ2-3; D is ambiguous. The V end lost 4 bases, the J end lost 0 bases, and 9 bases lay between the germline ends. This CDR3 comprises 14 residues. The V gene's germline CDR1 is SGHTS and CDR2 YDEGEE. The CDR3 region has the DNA TGTGCCAGCAGCGGCCTTTCTAGCACAGATACGCAGTATTTT. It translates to CASSGLSSTDTQYF.